The rows below give T cell receptor beta chains drawn from one sample of a study of blood T cell repertoires in COVID-19. Some clones are missing from TCRdb's copy, which holds only in-frame ones; the method was immunoSEQ multiplex PCR. The sample holds 90,000 to 130,000 clones, 70% to 90% seen once. Source material: peripheral blood. The receptor source for this set is a human donor in a cohort sampled during active COVID-19. Each CDR3 is given with its conserved first and last residue. The D gene is left open where the match is weak. Clone size is not always given. Where it is, it says once, few, many or a class for expanded clones.

J | V | size | D | DNA | CDR3
TRBJ2-1 | TRBV11-2 | NA | TRBD2 | TGTGCCAGCAGCTTAGTTGTAGCGGGAGGTTCCTACAATGAGCAGTTCTTC | CASSLVVAGGSYNEQFF
TRBJ1-6 | TRBV4-2 | NA | NA | TGTGCCAGCAGCCAGCGGTGGGGCGGGACCTATTCACCCCTCCACTTT | CASSQRWGGTYSPLHF
TRBJ2-3 | TRBV30 | NA | NA | TGTGCCTGCTCTACCGGCGGGGCGGGTAGCACAGATACGCAGTATTTT | CACSTGGAGSTDTQYF
TRBJ2-5 | TRBV5-4 | NA | TRBD2 | TGTGCCAGCAGAACGGGGGGCCAAGAGACCCAGTACTTC | CASRTGGQETQYF
TRBJ2-7 | TRBV30 | few | TRBD2 | TGTGCCTGGAGTGTACTAGCGGGAGGGTATGACTACGAGCAGTACTTC | CAWSVLAGGYDYEQYF
TRBJ1-6 | TRBV19 | NA | NA | TGTGCCTCCCGGCGGAACAGGCAAGATAATTCACCCCTCCACTTT | CASRRNRQDNSPLHF
TRBJ2-7 | TRBV15 | NA | TRBD1 | TGTGCCACCAGCAGAGGGTATCGGGGACAGCACTACGAGCAGTACTTC | CATSRGYRGQHYEQYF
TRBJ1-1 | TRBV19 | few | TRBD1 | TGTGCCAGTAGTACGGGACAGGGGAACACTGAAGCTTTCTTT | CASSTGQGNTEAFF
TRBJ2-7 | TRBV6-6 | NA | NA | TGTGCCAGTCGGGGTAGGCTTGACTACGAGCAGTACTTC | CASRGRLDYEQYF
TRBJ1-2 | TRBV28 | NA | NA | TGTGCCACCCCGGAGGGCTCCTATGGCTACACCTTC | CATPEGSYGYTF
TRBJ1-1 | TRBV4-1 | NA | NA | TGCGCCAGCAGCCAAGGCCGGACAGCCTCGAACACTGAAGCTTTCTTT | CASSQGRTASNTEAFF
TRBJ1-2 | TRBV19 | NA | TRBD1 | TGTGCCAGTAGCCCCGGGACAGAGGCTGGCTACACCTTC | CASSPGTEAGYTF